The TCR beta chain under discussion was sequenced for a study of human T cells and chemical hapten exposure. TCRdb reanalysed the RACE reads using MiXCR and keeps one entry per CDR3 protein. The table records over 300,000 distinct CDR3 sequences, approximately 5.1% of them present only once. V was trimmed by 0 bases and J by 0 bases, leaving 12 bases between them. CDR1 and CDR2 from the germline V gene are SQVTM and ANQGSEA. CDR3 length: 16 residues. Specified time point: pre-sensitization, week 0. Treatment meaning: therapeutic diphenylcyclopropenone sensitization with weekly scalp DPC. Sequencing was performed on whole blood, taken in connection with sensitization to the hapten diphenylcyclopropenone (DPC). The chain employs TRBV29-1 and TRBJ1-3; no firm D call. The clonotype comes from a woman aged 50 to 65 with alopecia areata. Some clones in this sample may be carry-over from other donors' samples. The CDR3 DNA follows: TGCAGCGTTGAAGATCTCGAGGCTGACTCTGGAAACACCATATATTTT. Translation: CSVEDLEADSGNTIYF.